This T cell receptor beta chain was retrieved from a study of TIL therapy for anti-PD-1-resistant metastatic lung cancer. Notes on the study in general: The baseline peripheral repertoire was partially replaced by infused TIL clonotypes that later decayed.

This was the immunoSEQ v3 assay. Sequencing depth was about 2 million read pairs for survey level, about 5-6 million for deep. This table comes from immunoSEQ multiplex PCR, and its TCRdb copy is limited to in-frame clones, with some not included. In the table there are about 59,000 clones, around 70% of which are singletons. V lost 4 bases to trimming and J lost 9 bases; unmatched junction nucleotides: 12. This CDR3 is 15 amino acids long. Germline CDR1 is SGHDT and CDR2 is YYEEEE. Time point reported: pre-treatment sample, taken before nivolumab and TIL therapy. Notes on this clone: Antigen: not known.

The rearrangement links TRBV5-6 to TRBJ2-5, with 10 bases matching TRBD2. This specimen consisted of blood, obtained at baseline. This receptor was obtained from a person aged 25 to 80 with non-small cell lung cancer. CDR3 nucleotide sequence: TGTGCCAGCAGCCGACCGGGACTAGCGAGGGTGTCCCAGTACTTC. Translated, it gives CASSRPGLARVSQYF.